The next 21 T cell receptor beta chains were all read from a single sample in a study of shared clonotypes between healthy human individuals. The data were produced by immunoSEQ multiplex PCR, yet TCRdb's version contains in-frame clones alone and is incomplete. This table holds over 2 million clones, 85% to 95% found once. Sample: naive CD4+ T cells sorted from blood. The subset: CD45RA+ positively selected. The receptors derive from a man younger than 35 in good health.

The CDR3 protein is CASSGGDTQYF. The CDR3 DNA is TGTGCCAGCAGTGGTGGGGATACGCAGTATTTT. The chain carries TRBV6-6 and TRBJ2-3; D gene uncertain. This CDR3 is 11 amino acids long. With 5 bases removed from V and 6 bases from J, the gap between germline ends came to 6 bases. Germline V gives CDR1 MNHNY, CDR2 SVGAGI (reference sequence).

This clone occurred a few times. This specimen includes other DNA sequences encoding the same CDR3. The chain has TRBV5-1 and TRBJ1-4; tentatively, D is TRBD1 (5 bases). There are 14 residues in the CDR3. CDR1 is SGHRS and CDR2 is YFSETQ in the germline V gene. With 0 bases removed from V and 4 bases from J, the gap between germline ends came to 7 bases. DNA of the CDR3: TGCGCCAGCAGCTTGGGACAGATTAATGAAAAACTGTTTTTT. Protein: CASSLGQINEKLFF.

For the CDR3, the DNA is TGTGCCAGCAAGGACCTATGGGGGAGGGAAAAACTGTTTTTT. Its protein product is CASKDLWGREKLFF. The chain combines TRBV2 with TRBJ1-4; D is possibly TRBD1 (5 bases). CDR3 length: 14 residues. V was shortened by 7 bases and J by 8 bases, with 17 bases between the two germline ends. From germline, CDR1 is SNHLY and CDR2 FYNNEI.

This chain uses TRBV7-9 with TRBJ1-2, with 12 bases that match TRBD1. Germline V gene data show CDR1 as SEHNR and CDR2 as FQNEAQ (reference sequence). CDR3 length: 14 residues. The ends lost 5 bases at V and 8 bases at J; junction bases unmatched: 6. DNA of the CDR3: TGTGCCAGCAGCCACCGGGACAGGGGGCGAGGCTACACCTTC. It translates to CASSHRDRGRGYTF.

The chain employs TRBV7-9 and TRBJ2-1; unclear D gene. Germline CDR1 is SEHNR and CDR2 is FQNEAQ (reference sequence). The CDR3 has 15 residues. V lost 5 bases and J lost 5, with 16 bases in between. This CDR3 is CASSPRGSVNNEQFF. As DNA, the CDR3 is TGTGCCAGCAGCCCCCGAGGTTCAGTAAACAATGAGCAGTTCTTC.

This clone appeared once. Other DNA sequences within the sample encode an identical CDR3. The chain couples TRBV27 to TRBJ2-7, with 9 bases fitting TRBD2. Germline CDR1 MNHEY, CDR2 SMNVEV (reference sequence). This CDR3 region has 15 residues. With V trimmed by 0 bases and J by 2 bases, 2 bases remained unmatched. For the CDR3, the DNA is TGTGCCAGCAGTTTATCACTAGCGGGTACCTACGAGCAGTACTTC. Translated: CASSLSLAGTYEQYF.

The V gene is TRBV5-8, the J gene TRBJ1-6; possibly TRBD1 for D (6 bases). The CDR3 is 13 residues long. Germline-derived CDR1 and CDR2 are SGHTS and YDEGEE. With 7 bases removed from V and 4 bases from J, the gap between germline ends came to 9 bases. The CDR3 DNA is TGTGCCAGCGGGGACACATATAATTCACCCCTCCACTTT. Encoded protein: CASGDTYNSPLHF.

The chain links TRBV10-1 to TRBJ1-5; possibly TRBD1 for D (6 bases). Germline V CDR1 and CDR2: WNHNN, SYGVQD (reference sequence). The CDR3 has 14 residues. V was shortened by 8 bases and J by 5 bases, with 16 bases between the two germline ends. In nucleotides, the CDR3 is TGCGCCAGCGAACGTCGAGGGGGAGATCAGCCCCAGCATTTT. It encodes CASERRGGDQPQHF.

The chain uses TRBV10-3 and TRBJ1-1; possibly TRBD1 for D (5 bases). CDR1 is ENHRY and CDR2 is SYGVKD in the germline V gene. The CDR3 contains 14 residues. V lost 1 base to trimming and J lost 5 bases, with 11 bases between them. CDR3 amino acids: CAISEYEGRTEAFF. The CDR3 coding sequence is TGTGCCATCAGTGAGTATGAGGGGAGGACTGAAGCTTTCTTT.

The chain joins TRBV5-1 to TRBJ2-7; possible D gene TRBD2, 5 bases. Germline CDR1 is SGHRS and CDR2 is YFSETQ. The CDR3 contains 15 residues. V was clipped by 3 bases and J by 5 bases, with 18 bases between them. CDR3 sequence reads: CASSSVPGNGDEQYF. The CDR3 nucleotides read TGCGCCAGCAGCTCCGTTCCTGGGAACGGGGACGAGCAGTACTTC.

The chain links TRBV6-6 to TRBJ2-7, with D possibly being TRBD2 (6 bases). The CDR3 loop spans 14 amino acids. CDR1 and CDR2 (germline): MNHNY, SVGAGI (reference sequence). V lost 6 bases, J lost 13 bases, and 25 bases lay in between. CDR3 amino acids: CASRAGSGSPRSYF. For the CDR3, the DNA is TGTGCCAGCAGGGCGGGTAGCGGCTCCCCCAGGAGCTACTTC.

The CDR3 sequence is CASSQVSGQGAMQPQHF. CDR3 coding DNA: TGCGCCAGCAGCCAAGTATCGGGACAGGGGGCAATGCAGCCCCAGCATTTT. The chain combines TRBV4-1 with TRBJ1-5; 12 nucleotides line up with TRBD1. This CDR3 has 17 amino acids. The V segment lost 1 base and the J segment 7 bases; nucleotides outside the gene matches: 8. Germline-derived CDR1 and CDR2 are MGHRA and YSYEKL.

This sequence joins TRBV28 and TRBJ1-3, with D maybe TRBD1 (6 bases). The germline V gene encodes CDR1 MDHEN and CDR2 SYDVKM. This CDR3 is built from 14 residues. The germline V and J ends were trimmed by 8 bases and 2 bases, with 13 bases remaining between them. CDR3 protein: CASAIQGAGNTIYF. CDR3 coding DNA: TGTGCCAGCGCTATACAGGGCGCTGGAAACACCATATATTTT.

The chain couples TRBV10-3 to TRBJ2-5; TRBD2 matches at 10 bases. The V gene's germline CDR1 is ENHRY and CDR2 SYGVKD. This CDR3 has 16 residues. After removal of 0 bases from V and 2 bases from J, the junction contained 3 bases not matched to a gene. The CDR3, as DNA: TGTGCCATCAGTGAGTCTGTAGCGGGAGGACAAGAGACCCAGTACTTC. This codes for CAISESVAGGQETQYF.

The CDR3 protein is CASSLSFYNEQFF. CDR3 nucleotide sequence: TGTGCCAGTAGCCTTAGTTTCTACAATGAGCAGTTCTTC. This chain links TRBV19 with TRBJ2-1, with D hard to call. The CDR3 sequence is 13 residues long. V was cut by 6 bases and J by 3 bases, with 9 bases left in between. The germline gives CDR1 LNHDA, CDR2 SQIVND (reference sequence).

V and J are TRBV20-1 and TRBJ1-4; no firm D call. The germline V gene encodes CDR1 DFQATT and CDR2 SNEGSKA (reference sequence). Trimming took 7 bases from V and 2 from J, leaving 5 bases between them. The CDR3 is made up of 11 amino acids. DNA of the CDR3: TGCAGTGTAACGACTAATGAAAAACTGTTTTTT. This translates into CSVTTNEKLFF.

The table lists this clone with a few counts. The V and J genes are TRBV6-5 and TRBJ1-2; 8 bases match TRBD1. CDR3 size: 13 residues. Looked up from germline, CDR1 is MNHEY and CDR2 is SVGAGI. The trim removed 6 bases at V and 7 bases at J, leaving 7 bases unmatched. CDR3 in DNA: TGTGCCAGCAGGCGGACAGGGAACGGTGGCTACACCTTC. This gives the protein CASRRTGNGGYTF.

The rearrangement joins TRBV6-5 to TRBJ1-4; no reliable D call. CDR3 length equals 15 residues. Trimming cost V 2 bases and J 0 bases, with 7 bases left between them. Germline loops: CDR1 MNHEY, CDR2 SVGAGI. CDR3 loop: CASSYGQTTNEKLFF. The CDR3 DNA reads TGTGCCAGCAGTTACGGCCAGACAACTAATGAAAAACTGTTTTTT.

CDR3 DNA sequence: TGTGCCAGCAGTGGGCAGGGGTTTCAGCCCCAGCATTTT. Encoded protein: CASSGQGFQPQHF. The chain joins TRBV2 to TRBJ1-5, with D tentatively TRBD1 (6 bases). The CDR3 runs 13 residues. Trimming removed 4 bases at V and 6 bases at J, with 10 bases between. Germline V gives CDR1 SNHLY, CDR2 FYNNEI.

The gene calls are TRBV27 and TRBJ2-7, with D tentatively TRBD2 (7 bases). CDR1 is MNHEY, CDR2 SMNVEV, per germline (reference sequence). The CDR3 runs 13 residues. V dropped 10 bases and J dropped 4 bases, with 17 bases sitting between them. CDR3 residues: CATARGGEYEQYF. CDR3 coding DNA: TGTGCCACCGCAAGGGGGGGAGAATACGAGCAGTACTTC.

This rearrangement joins TRBV2 to TRBJ1-5, with D uncertain. The length of the CDR3 is 13 residues. Trimming cost V 7 bases and J 0 bases, with 7 bases left between them. Germline values: CDR1 SNHLY, CDR2 FYNNEI. CDR3 amino acids: CASKRDSNQPQHF. The CDR3 coding sequence is TGTGCCAGCAAAAGGGATAGCAATCAGCCCCAGCATTTT.